A selection of T cell receptor beta chains follows, all from one sample in a study of T cells in Graves' hyperthyroidism and ophthalmopathy. TCRdb processed the multiplex PCR reads anew with MiXCR; each CDR3 protein has one entry. Of roughly 300,000 distinct CDR3 sequences in the sample, under 30% were seen once. Sequenced sample: blood. All receptors come from a middle-aged man with Graves' hyperthyroidism that later progressed to Graves' ophthalmopathy. Both conserved end residues are trimmed from each CDR3. Fields, in order: J gene, V gene, CDR3 protein.

>TRBJ2-6|TRBV19
ASMIGVAGANVLT
>TRBJ2-4|TRBV20-1
SAKPGLEAKNIQY
>TRBJ2-7|TRBV20-1
SARRPGTGGIASYEQY
>TRBJ2-5|TRBV5-1
ASSPRSNQETQY
>TRBJ2-7|TRBV11-2
ASTTPRLAGVKTHEQY
>TRBJ2-7|TRBV11-3
ASSLLAGAGEQY
>TRBJ1-1|TRBV10-3
ATADGMNTEAF
>TRBJ1-6|TRBV30
AWSGGRTGDSPLH
>TRBJ2-7|TRBV29-1
SVMGEGYEQY
>TRBJ1-5|TRBV6-1
ASSPLVTVHQPQH
>TRBJ2-7|TRBV6-2/TRBV6-3
ASSRPAGAPSYEQY
>TRBJ1-2|TRBV10-2
ASRGLGGFYGYT
>TRBJ2-2|TRBV27
ASSPTRGTGELF
>TRBJ2-7|TRBV3-1
ASSRGQGSSYEQY
>TRBJ2-7|TRBV9
ASSVEGSFLRGKY
>TRBJ1-5|TRBV20-1
SARRTENQPQH
>TRBJ2-7|TRBV24-1
ATSDTGTGAYEQY
>TRBJ2-7|TRBV30
AWTPGGDRPYEQY
>TRBJ2-5|TRBV12-3/TRBV12-4
ASSLGQEQETQY
>TRBJ1-5|TRBV7-8
ASSLYQGAGNQPQH
>TRBJ2-7|TRBV30
ARNGGGRADEQY
>TRBJ1-1|TRBV7-2
ASILSPGNTEAF
>TRBJ2-5|TRBV13
ASSFSGRATYQETQY
>TRBJ2-2|TRBV19
ASSFGGVGTGELF
>TRBJ2-7|TRBV18
ASSPANEQY
>TRBJ1-1|TRBV6-2/TRBV6-3
ASSYGYWAEAF
>TRBJ1-5|TRBV12-3/TRBV12-4
ASSIEQYSNQPQH
>TRBJ2-1|TRBV12-3/TRBV12-4
ASSLGYEQF
>TRBJ2-5|TRBV6-1
ASSDLRTETQY
>TRBJ2-7|TRBV20-1
SARPLGSSYEQY
>TRBJ1-5|TRBV20-1
SARDPSGDQPQH
>TRBJ2-2|TRBV5-5
ASSIPGHNTGELF
>TRBJ1-1|TRBV29-1
SVSRDAAWDTEAF
>TRBJ2-5|TRBV19
ASSIAGTGHWETQY
>TRBJ2-2|TRBV27
ASSGTGELF
>TRBJ1-5|TRBV12-3/TRBV12-4
ASSLDRDHQPQH
>TRBJ2-5|TRBV9
ASSVVASGSAETQY
>TRBJ1-5|TRBV19
ASSIEGASQPQH
>TRBJ2-7|TRBV6-2/TRBV6-3
ASGATYEQY
>TRBJ2-5|TRBV5-6
ASSLARKTQY
>TRBJ1-5|TRBV6-2/TRBV6-3
ASRLRTGSTNQPQH
>TRBJ1-3|TRBV9
ASSVGKSSGNTIY
>TRBJ2-2|TRBV6-5
ASSYSRQNTGELF
>TRBJ2-7|TRBV6-2/TRBV6-3
ASSSPGQGAPYEQY
>TRBJ2-5|TRBV7-9
ASSLGLLAGETQY
>TRBJ1-1|TRBV11-2
ASSSSWTGLNTEAF
>TRBJ1-2|TRBV11-2
ASSRPGTGLSPPHT
>TRBJ1-1|TRBV20-1
SASLGRSLTEAF
>TRBJ2-7|TRBV2
ASSSTGSHEQY
>TRBJ1-5|TRBV12-3/TRBV12-4
ASSQDSNQPQH
>TRBJ1-1|TRBV7-9
ASSLVGEGTEAF
>TRBJ2-7|TRBV19
ASSARAEIYYEQY
>TRBJ1-5|TRBV6-1
ASSELPTQYSNQPQH
>TRBJ2-7|TRBV6-2/TRBV6-3
ASSPGLAGQY
>TRBJ2-2|TRBV20-1
SARVVTGELF
>TRBJ2-7|TRBV30
ACGQGGEQY
>TRBJ1-6|TRBV11-1
ASSPRGTGGSPLH
>TRBJ1-1|TRBV12-3/TRBV12-4
ASARRGNTEAF